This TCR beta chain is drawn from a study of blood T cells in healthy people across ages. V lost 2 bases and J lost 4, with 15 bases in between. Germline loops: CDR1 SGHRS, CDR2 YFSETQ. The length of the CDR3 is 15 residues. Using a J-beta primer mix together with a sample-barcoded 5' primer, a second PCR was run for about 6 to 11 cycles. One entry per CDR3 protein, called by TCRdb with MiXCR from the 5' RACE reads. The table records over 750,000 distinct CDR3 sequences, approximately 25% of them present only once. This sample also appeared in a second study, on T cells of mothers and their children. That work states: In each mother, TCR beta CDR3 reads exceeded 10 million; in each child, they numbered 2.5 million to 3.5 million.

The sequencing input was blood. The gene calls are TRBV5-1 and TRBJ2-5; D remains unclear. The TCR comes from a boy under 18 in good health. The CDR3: CASSFRSGRSETQYF. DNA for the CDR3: TGCGCCAGCAGCTTCAGGTCCGGCCGTTCAGAGACCCAGTACTTC.